This TCR beta chain was profiled in a study of T cell responses to AZD1222 COVID-19 vaccine. Comments on this clone: The antigen remains undetermined.

Findings and limits, study-wide: In all cases, repertoires were sampled only after the peak T cell response. Within unmutated variant regions lay the reported targets of nearly half of spike-specific TCRs. Among those given AZD1222, only six were seropositive at baseline.

Assay: immunoSEQ multiplex PCR; the TCRdb copy retains only in-frame clones and omits some. The sample lists about 56,000 clones; about 90% were seen once. The CDR3 sequence is 18 residues long. The V and J ends lost 2 bases and 0 bases, in that order; junction bases with no gene match: 7. CDR1 is SGHRS and CDR2 is YFSETQ in the germline V gene. V and J are TRBV5-1 and TRBJ1-4; 10 positions match TRBD1. The TCR sequence derives from an adult in good health. Material: peripheral blood, obtained on day 0 of AZD1222 vaccination. The DNA of the CDR3 is TGCGCCAGCAGCTTAGGGGACAGGGGAGTTGCAACTAATGAAAAACTGTTTTTT. Its translation is CASSLGDRGVATNEKLFF.